A single sample gave rise to the 9 T cell receptor beta chains below, sequenced in a study of T cells in Graves' hyperthyroidism and ophthalmopathy. The investigators amplified TCR beta CDR3 regions from RNA transcripts. The HTBI primer set served for first-round RT-PCR of the TCR CDR3. TCRdb processed the multiplex PCR reads anew with MiXCR; each CDR3 protein has one entry. The sample carries roughly 280,000 distinct CDR3 sequences, approximately 15% recorded once. The sequenced sample consisted of blood. The receptor set was obtained from an older woman with Graves' ophthalmopathy.

This clonotype has at least ten counts. The rearrangement joins TRBV7-2 to TRBJ1-1; D gene uncertain. This CDR3 is 11 amino acids long. V lost 3 bases and J 14 bases, leaving 13 bases between the germline ends. The germline CDR1 and CDR2 sequences are SGHTA and FQGNSA. Written as DNA, the CDR3 is TGTGCCAGCAGCTTGGTGGGAATACGATTCTTT. Protein sequence: CASSLVGIRFF.

This clonotype was counted ten times or more. The rearrangement uses TRBV3-1 and TRBJ2-7; 10 bases align to TRBD1. CDR1 is LGHDT and CDR2 is YNNKEL in the germline V gene (reference sequence). The CDR3 is 15 residues long. The V segment lost 5 bases and the J segment 0 bases; nucleotides outside the gene matches: 4. The CDR3 loop reads CASSTRDRGSYEQYF. The CDR3 DNA is TGTGCCAGCAGCACCCGGGACAGGGGCTCCTACGAGCAGTACTTC.

This clonotype was detected once. The rearrangement links TRBV6-1 to TRBJ1-5, with D unresolved. There are 15 residues in the CDR3. V was cut by 5 bases and J by 1 base, with 12 bases left in between. Germline CDR1 and CDR2: MNHNS and SASEGT. CDR3 residues: CASSRFSRSNQPQHF. CDR3 coding DNA: TGTGCCAGCAGTCGTTTTTCGCGGAGCAATCAGCCCCAGCATTTT.

This clonotype has ten or more counts. This CDR3 reads CASRNERGRFNNEQFF. The DNA of the CDR3 is TGTGCCAGCAGAAACGAAAGGGGGCGATTTAACAATGAGCAGTTCTTC. The V call is TRBV6-2 or TRBV6-3, the J call TRBJ2-1, with 7 bases identical to TRBD1. The CDR3 consists of 16 residues. The V gene end was trimmed by 6 bases and the J gene end by 5 bases; junction bases not matched to a gene: 13. From germline, CDR1 is MNHEY and CDR2 SVGEGT.

This clonotype has more than one count but fewer than ten. The rearrangement links TRBV25-1 to TRBJ2-7, with D possibly called TRBD1 or TRBD2 (7 bases each). CDR1 is MGHDK and CDR2 is SYGVNS in the germline V gene. The CDR3 is 17 residues long. V was pared by 6 bases and J by 4 bases, with 25 bases between. CDR3 bases: TGTGCCAGCAGAGGGGGGGTGAAGAGGGCAGGGGGGTACGAGCAGTACTTC. It is translated as CASRGGVKRAGGYEQYF.

This clonotype was counted many times. The chain carries TRBV4-2 and TRBJ2-3, with 9 bases identical to TRBD2. This CDR3 has 15 residues. Germline values: CDR1 LGHNA, CDR2 YNFKEQ. J gave up 6 bases and V 6 bases, and 10 bases lay outside the gene matches. The CDR3 loop reads CASSRGGAGADTQYF. CDR3 DNA sequence: TGTGCCAGCAGTCGCGGGGGGGCTGGAGCTGATACGCAGTATTTT.

This clonotype was detected a few times. The chain uses TRBV14 and TRBJ2-7; D remains unclear. Germline V gives CDR1 SGHDN, CDR2 FVKESK. V was pared by 3 bases and J by 0 bases, with 18 bases between. This CDR3 has 17 amino acids. CDR3 in amino acids: CASSQTPRHTSSYEQYF. The CDR3 DNA is TGTGCCAGCAGCCAGACTCCCAGGCATACGAGCTCCTACGAGCAGTACTTC.

The chain links TRBV15 to TRBJ2-7; D not certain. Trimming took off 3 bases at V and 3 bases at J, with 9 bases between the two ends. The germline gives CDR1 LNHNV, CDR2 YYDKDF (reference sequence). This CDR3 has 13 residues. The CDR3 is CATSSQTRYEQYF. The DNA of the CDR3 is TGTGCCACCAGCAGCCAAACCCGCTACGAGCAGTACTTC.

This clonotype was recorded at least ten times. The chain recombines TRBV6-2 or TRBV6-3 with TRBJ2-7; D may be TRBD2 (5 bases). CDR3 length: 15 residues. V was shortened by 4 bases and J by 0 bases, with 13 bases between the two germline ends. CDR1 and CDR2 (germline): MNHEY, SVGEGT. In DNA form, the CDR3 reads TGTGCCAGCAGTTCTTCAGCGGAGACCTCCTACGAGCAGTACTTC. This gives the protein CASSSSAETSYEQYF.